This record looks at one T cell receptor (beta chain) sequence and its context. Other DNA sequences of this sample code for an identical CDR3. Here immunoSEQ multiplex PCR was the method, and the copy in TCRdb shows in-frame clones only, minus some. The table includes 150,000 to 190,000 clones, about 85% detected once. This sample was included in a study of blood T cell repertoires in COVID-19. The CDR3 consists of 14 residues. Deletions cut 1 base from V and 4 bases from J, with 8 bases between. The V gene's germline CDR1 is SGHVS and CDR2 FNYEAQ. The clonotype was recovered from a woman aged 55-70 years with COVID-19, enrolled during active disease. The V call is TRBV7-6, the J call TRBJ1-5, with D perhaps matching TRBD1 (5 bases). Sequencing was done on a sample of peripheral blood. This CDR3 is CASSLGGGNQPQHF. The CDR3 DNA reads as TGTGCCAGCAGCTTAGGGGGGGGGAATCAGCCCCAGCATTTT. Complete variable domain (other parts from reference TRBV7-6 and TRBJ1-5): GAGVSQSPRYKVTKRGQDVALRCDPISGHVSLYWYRQALGQGPEFLTYFNYEAQQDKSGLPNDRFSAERPEGSISTLTIQRTEQRDSAMYRCASSLGGGNQPQHFGDGTRLSIL.